This T cell receptor beta chain appears in the sequencing data of a study of read filtering for tumor transcriptome and immune sequencing. Study conclusions and caveats: IR-seq captured clonotypes deeper and more reliably than RNA-seq.

The length of the CDR3 is 17 residues. J gave up 2 bases and V 4 bases, and 8 bases lay outside the gene matches. Molecular barcoded adaptors covering alpha/delta and beta/gamma chains were used on 400 to 450 ng RNA. TCRdb passed the reads through MiXCR, listing each CDR3 protein once. The sample contains roughly 60,000 distinct CDR3 sequences, more than 20% of which appear only once. This clonotype was seen more than once but under ten times. The antigen is undetermined. The clonotype comes from a donor aged 40 or over with multiple myeloma. Sequences were obtained from a population of CD138-negative cells sorted from bone marrow. This sequence joins TRBV12-3 or TRBV12-4 and TRBJ2-1, with 10 bases aligning to TRBD2. The CDR3 region is CASSSAPGTSAYNEQFF. For the CDR3, the DNA is TGTGCCAGCAGTTCCGCCCCCGGGACTAGCGCCTACAATGAGCAGTTCTTC.